The next 31 T cell receptor beta chains were all read from a single sample in a study of T cell responses to AZD1222 COVID-19 vaccine. Sequenced by immunoSEQ multiplex PCR; TCRdb stores in-frame clones only, minus some. The sample has roughly 70,000 clones, 70% to 80% seen once; the top ten hold approximately 23%. Sequenced material: peripheral blood, taken on day 0 of MenACWY control vaccination. These receptors were obtained from an adult in good health.

CDR3 sequence: CASNPRRDSSYEQYF. The CDR3 DNA follows: TGTGCCAGCAACCCCCGGCGGGACAGCTCCTACGAGCAGTACTTC. The V call is TRBV6-5, the J call TRBJ2-7, with a tentative D call TRBD1 (7 bases). V shed 7 bases and J shed 0 bases, with 16 bases lying between them. The CDR3 has 15 residues. Germline assignment: CDR1 MNHEY and CDR2 SVGAGI.

The V gene is TRBV6-6, the J gene TRBJ2-1; unclear D gene. This CDR3 is 12 amino acids long. The germline V and J ends were trimmed by 1 base and 15 bases, with 13 bases remaining between them. CDR1 MNHNY and CDR2 SVGAGI come from the germline V gene (reference sequence). Here the CDR3 reads CASSYFQDIPFF. The CDR3 DNA is TGTGCCAGCAGTTACTTTCAGGATATCCCGTTCTTC.

The CDR3, as DNA: TGTGCCAGCGAGGCAGGCGATCAAGAGACCCAGTACTTC. This gives the protein CASEAGDQETQYF. The J gene is TRBJ2-5, the V gene TRBV2, with no clear D. Trimming took 8 bases from V and 2 from J, leaving 12 bases between them. Germline loops: CDR1 SNHLY, CDR2 FYNNEI. The CDR3 covers 13 residues. Full variable domain (missing parts from reference TRBV2 and TRBJ2-5): EPEVTQTPSHQVTQMGQEVILRCVPISNHLYFYWYRQILGQKVEFLVSFYNNEISEKSEIFDDQFSVERPDGSNFTLKIRSTKLEDSAMYFCASEAGDQETQYFGPGTRLLVL.

This clone was found a few times. The chain couples TRBV6-1 to TRBJ2-7; 9 nucleotides align to TRBD1. J gave up 4 bases and V 1 base, and 2 bases lay outside the gene matches. Germline CDR1 is MNHNS and CDR2 is SASEGT. This CDR3 has 14 amino acids. The CDR3 reads CASSEGDREYEQYF. DNA for the CDR3: TGTGCCAGCAGTGAAGGGGACAGGGAATACGAGCAGTACTTC.

This chain's CDR3 is CASSDLYTDYGYTF. The DNA of the CDR3 is TGTGCCAGCAGTGACCTATATACAGACTATGGCTACACCTTC. The chain joins TRBV2 to TRBJ1-2; D ambiguous. CDR1 is SNHLY, CDR2 FYNNEI, per germline. The V and J ends lost 3 bases and 3 bases respectively, with 11 bases between them. This CDR3 has 14 residues.

The CDR3 DNA follows: TGTGCCAGCAGCCCCCGACTAGCGGGAGCGAACCTCAATGAGCAGTTCTTC. Protein sequence: CASSPRLAGANLNEQFF. The chain combines TRBV9 with TRBJ2-1; 12 bases line up with TRBD2. The germline V gene encodes CDR1 SGDLS and CDR2 YYNGEE. V lost 4 bases and J lost 6; bases outside the gene matches: 11. There are 17 residues in the CDR3.

The chain couples TRBV5-1 to TRBJ1-1, with 7 bases identical to TRBD1. Germline assignment: CDR1 SGHRS and CDR2 YFSETQ. V lost 4 bases, J lost 4 bases, and 7 bases stayed unmatched. CDR3 length: 14 amino acids. The DNA for the CDR3 is TGCGCCAGCAGCCAACTGACAGGGTCCACTGAAGCTTTCTTT. Translation gives CASSQLTGSTEAFF.

The chain couples TRBV7-8 to TRBJ2-7; D is uncertain. The CDR3 sequence is 16 residues long. V lost 1 base, J lost 0 bases, and 13 bases lay in between. CDR1 and CDR2 from the germline V gene are SGHVS and FQNEAQ. The CDR3 DNA is TGTGCCAGCAGCTTAGGCCCCACCGTAGCCTCCTACGAGCAGTACTTC. As protein: CASSLGPTVASYEQYF.

The rearrangement joins TRBV3-1 (or the pseudogene TRBV3-2) to TRBJ1-1, with D perhaps matching TRBD1 (5 bases). Trimming took 1 base from V and 6 from J, leaving 12 bases between them. The CDR3 spans 14 residues. The germline V gene encodes CDR1 LGHDT and CDR2 YNNKEL (reference sequence). For the CDR3, the DNA is TGTGCCAGCAGCCAAGGCCCCCGGGGGGCTGAAGCTTTCTTT. Translated: CASSQGPRGAEAFF.

The CDR3 DNA reads TGTGCCAGCAGATTGGGACAGGCACTCACAGATACGCAGTATTTT. Amino acid sequence: CASRLGQALTDTQYF. The chain employs TRBV6-5 and TRBJ2-3; the match to TRBD1 covers 8 bases. The CDR3 length is 15 residues. The germline V gene has CDR1 MNHEY and CDR2 SVGAGI. After removal of 6 bases from V and 2 bases from J, the junction contained 7 bases not matched to a gene.

The J gene is TRBJ1-5, the V gene TRBV24-1; no reliable D call. The CDR3 is 14 amino acids. V lost 6 bases to trimming and J lost 5 bases, with 13 bases between them. In germline, CDR1 is KGHDR, CDR2 SFDVKD. The CDR3 sequence: CATSSSSGHQPQHF. CDR3 in DNA: TGTGCCACCAGTTCCTCCAGCGGGCATCAGCCCCAGCATTTT.

This sequence joins TRBV7-2 and TRBJ2-7; the D is unclear. The germline V gene encodes CDR1 SGHTA and CDR2 FQGNSA. Trimming removed 2 bases at V and 2 bases at J, with 13 bases between. The CDR3 is 15 amino acids. The CDR3 coding sequence is TGTGCCAGCAGCTTATCGTACGGCAGAACCTACGAGCAGTACTTC. Amino acids: CASSLSYGRTYEQYF.

This clone was counted a few times. This chain uses TRBV4-2 with TRBJ1-1; D remains ambiguous. This CDR3 is 12 amino acids long. Trimming removed 1 base from V and 6 bases from J, with 6 bases in between. Germline-derived CDR1 and CDR2 are LGHNA and YNFKEQ. The DNA for the CDR3 is TGTGCCAGCAGCCAAGGGTATTCTGAAGCTTTCTTT. Protein product: CASSQGYSEAFF.

The V call is TRBV19, the J call TRBJ1-5; D remains ambiguous. V lost 7 bases and J 5 bases, leaving 18 bases between the germline ends. The CDR3 runs to 15 residues. Germline V gene data show CDR1 as LNHDA and CDR2 as SQIVND (reference sequence). DNA of the CDR3: TGTGCCAGTACCCCCGCCTTGCGGCCCGATCAGCCCCAGCATTTT. It specifies CASTPALRPDQPQHF.

J is TRBJ1-1 and V is TRBV6-6, with TRBD1 matching 7 bases. The CDR3 consists of 14 residues. The J segment lost 10 bases and the V segment lost 2 bases, leaving 10 bases of the junction unmatched. In germline, CDR1 is MNHNY, CDR2 SVGAGI (reference sequence). CDR3 sequence (DNA): TGTGCCAGCAGTTACCCAGGGGGACGCGAGGGAGCTTTCTTT. Its protein product is CASSYPGGREGAFF.

The chain recombines TRBV19 with TRBJ1-1; D might be TRBD1 (6 bases). Germline V gene sequence: CDR1 LNHDA, CDR2 SQIVND (reference sequence). The CDR3 runs 13 residues. Trimming removed 5 bases at V and 3 bases at J, with 10 bases between. CDR3 nucleotides: TGTGCCAGTAGTGGACAGATCGACACTGAAGCTTTCTTT. Amino acid sequence: CASSGQIDTEAFF. Looking up the rest from reference TRBV19 and TRBJ1-1 gives the full variable domain: DGGITQSPKYLFRKEGQNVTLSCEQNLNHDAMYWYRQDPGQGLRLIYYSQIVNDFQKGDIAEGYSVSREKKESFPLTVTSAQKNPTAFYLCASSGQIDTEAFFGQGTRLTVV.

V gene TRBV18 combines with J gene TRBJ2-1, with D possibly matching TRBD1 (6 bases). The CDR3 is made up of 18 amino acids. V was clipped by 4 bases and J by 0 bases, with 19 bases between them. Germline CDR1 is KGHSH and CDR2 is LQKENI. The CDR3 protein is CASSLLLGTSSSYNEQFF. Here the CDR3 DNA reads TGTGCCAGCTCACTACTTCTGGGGACATCTAGCTCCTACAATGAGCAGTTCTTC.

In nucleotides, the CDR3 is TGCGCCAGCAGCCCGGGACGGCCTGGAGGCTACACCTTC. Amino acid sequence: CASSPGRPGGYTF. The rearrangement joins TRBV5-1 to TRBJ1-2, with D perhaps TRBD1 (5 bases). Between the trimmed V and J ends, which lost 4 bases and 8 bases, there was a span of 15 bases. Per germline, CDR1 SGHRS and CDR2 YFSETQ. The CDR3 is made up of 13 amino acids.

V gene TRBV5-1 combines with J gene TRBJ2-2, with TRBD2 identical over 8 bases. The V gene end was trimmed by 2 bases and the J gene end by 6 bases; junction bases not matched to a gene: 6. The CDR3 spans 15 residues. CDR1 and CDR2 (germline): SGHRS, YFSETQ. As DNA, the CDR3 is TGCGCCAGCAGCTTTAGCGGGAAGGAGTCCGGGGAGCTGTTTTTT. Amino acids: CASSFSGKESGELFF.

The CDR3 reads CASSQGLAGGSQYF. The CDR3 DNA is TGTGCCAGCAGTCAGGGACTAGCGGGGGGCTCTCAGTACTTC. The V and J genes are TRBV6-2 or TRBV6-3 and TRBJ2-5, with 15 nucleotides matching TRBD2. Germline lookup yields CDR1 MNHEY and CDR2 SVGEGT. The CDR3 spans 14 residues. V was pared by 5 bases and J by 11 bases, with 6 bases of the junction left unmatched.

In its sample, this clone was seen a few times. The J gene is TRBJ2-1, the V gene TRBV12-5; a possible D gene is TRBD1 (6 bases). The V gene lost 3 bases and the J gene lost 9 bases, with 12 bases spanning the gap. Looked up from germline, CDR1 is LGHNT and CDR2 is FRNRAP. CDR3 length: 13 amino acids. For the CDR3, the DNA is TGTGCTAGTGGTTTAAGGGGGATGGGTGAGCAGTTCTTC. Translation gives CASGLRGMGEQFF. Looking up the rest from reference TRBV12-5 and TRBJ2-1 gives the full variable domain: DARVTQTPRHKVTEMGQEVTMRCQPILGHNTVFWYRQTMMQGLELLAYFRNRAPLDDSGMPKDRFSAEMPDATLATLKIQPSEPRDSAVYFCASGLRGMGEQFFGPGTRLTVL.

V and J are TRBV7-2 and TRBJ2-3; the match to TRBD2 covers 9 bases. J was trimmed by 1 base and V by 5 bases; bases with no gene match: 7. Looked up from germline, CDR1 is SGHTA and CDR2 is FQGNSA. The CDR3 sequence is 16 residues long. The CDR3 sequence is CASSPRAGGRTDTQYF. Written as DNA, the CDR3 is TGTGCCAGCAGCCCTAGAGCGGGGGGTCGCACAGATACGCAGTATTTT.

The chain is built from TRBV12-3 or TRBV12-4 and TRBJ1-2, with TRBD1 matching over 7 bases. The length of the CDR3 is 12 residues. The V segment lost 5 bases and the J segment 3 bases; nucleotides outside the gene matches: 0. CDR3 amino acids: CASSQGDYGYTF. DNA for the CDR3: TGTGCCAGCAGTCAGGGGGACTATGGCTACACCTTC.

The J gene is TRBJ1-1, the V gene TRBV29-1; D is uncertain. Germline values: CDR1 SQVTM, CDR2 ANQGSEA. V dropped 5 bases and J dropped 8 bases, with 12 bases sitting between them. The length of the CDR3 is 11 residues. In DNA form, the CDR3 reads TGCAGCGTTCAGAGGACCCTCGAAGCTTTCTTT. Protein product: CSVQRTLEAFF. The complete variable domain, with remaining parts taken from reference TRBV29-1 and TRBJ1-1, reads SAVISQKPSRDICQRGTSLTIQCQVDSQVTMMFWYRQQPGQSLTLIATANQGSEATYESGFVIDKFPISRPNLTFSTLTVSNMSPEDSSIYLCSVQRTLEAFFGQGTRLTVV.

A few counts support this clone. The V gene is TRBV7-8, the J gene TRBJ2-7; D assignment may be TRBD1 or TRBD2 (5 bases each). Germline V CDR1 and CDR2: SGHVS, FQNEAQ. With 1 base removed from V and 2 bases from J, the gap between germline ends came to 6 bases. CDR3 length: 13 amino acids. In DNA, the CDR3 is TGTGCCAGCAGCTTAGGGGGACCCTACGAGCAGTACTTC. It codes for CASSLGGPYEQYF.

The table lists this clone with a few counts. V usage is TRBV9 and J usage is TRBJ2-3, with D perhaps TRBD2 (6 bases). The CDR3 runs to 15 residues. V gave up 4 bases and J gave up 5 bases, with 17 bases separating them. Per germline, CDR1 SGDLS and CDR2 YYNGEE. CDR3 sequence (DNA): TGTGCCAGCAGCACTCGCGGGACTGGCGGAGATACGCAGTATTTT. Encoded protein: CASSTRGTGGDTQYF.

This chain connects TRBV30 to TRBJ2-7; D call uncertain. This CDR3 region has 12 residues. The germline V and J ends were trimmed by 2 bases and 2 bases, with 7 bases remaining between them. Germline V CDR1 and CDR2: GTSNPN, SVGIG (reference sequence). CDR3 nucleotide sequence: TGTGCCTGGAGTCCGACTCCCTACGAGCAGTACTTC. Translating gives CAWSPTPYEQYF. Drawing the rest from reference TRBV30 and TRBJ2-7, the complete variable domain is SQTIHQWPATLVQPVGSPLSLECTVEGTSNPNLYWYRQAAGRGLQLLFYSVGIGQISSEVPQNLSASRPQDRQFILSSKKLLLSDSGFYLCAWSPTPYEQYFGPGTRLTVT.

The rearrangement joins TRBV28 to TRBJ1-6; no definite D call. The germline V and J ends were trimmed by 3 bases and 7 bases, with 10 bases remaining between them. This CDR3 is 14 amino acids long. Germline loops: CDR1 MDHEN, CDR2 SYDVKM. CDR3 residues: CASSFGQSNSPLHF. CDR3 sequence (DNA): TGTGCCAGCAGTTTTGGTCAGTCCAATTCACCCCTCCACTTT.

The V gene is TRBV7-2, the J gene TRBJ1-1; TRBD1 is a possible D gene (5 bases). This CDR3 comprises 14 residues. The germline V gene encodes CDR1 SGHTA and CDR2 FQGNSA. V lost 2 bases and J 3 bases, leaving 10 bases between the germline ends. The CDR3 sequence is CASSLSPGYTEAFF. Here the CDR3 DNA reads TGTGCCAGCAGCTTAAGTCCAGGGTACACTGAAGCTTTCTTT.

The count of this clone is one. V and J are TRBV11-2 and TRBJ2-7; D is perhaps TRBD1 (7 bases). This CDR3 contains 14 residues. The V gene's germline CDR1 is SGHAT and CDR2 FQNNGV. Trimming left V 4 bases short and J 3 bases short, with 13 bases between. CDR3: CASSSPGGSYEQYF. CDR3 nucleotides: TGTGCCAGCAGCTCCCCAGGGGGGAGCTACGAGCAGTACTTC.

As DNA, the CDR3 is TGCAGCGTTGAAGAAGTAGGCGGGGGAATCCTCCAAGAGACCCAGTACTTC. This encodes CSVEEVGGGILQETQYF. This rearrangement joins TRBV29-1 to TRBJ2-5; 7 bases are shared with TRBD2. CDR1 is SQVTM and CDR2 is ANQGSEA in the germline V gene. This CDR3 region has 17 residues. V lost 0 bases, J lost 1 base, and 11 bases stayed unmatched. Filled out from reference TRBV29-1 and TRBJ2-5, the complete variable domain reads SAVISQKPSRDICQRGTSLTIQCQVDSQVTMMFWYRQQPGQSLTLIATANQGSEATYESGFVIDKFPISRPNLTFSTLTVSNMSPEDSSIYLCSVEEVGGGILQETQYFGPGTRLLVL.